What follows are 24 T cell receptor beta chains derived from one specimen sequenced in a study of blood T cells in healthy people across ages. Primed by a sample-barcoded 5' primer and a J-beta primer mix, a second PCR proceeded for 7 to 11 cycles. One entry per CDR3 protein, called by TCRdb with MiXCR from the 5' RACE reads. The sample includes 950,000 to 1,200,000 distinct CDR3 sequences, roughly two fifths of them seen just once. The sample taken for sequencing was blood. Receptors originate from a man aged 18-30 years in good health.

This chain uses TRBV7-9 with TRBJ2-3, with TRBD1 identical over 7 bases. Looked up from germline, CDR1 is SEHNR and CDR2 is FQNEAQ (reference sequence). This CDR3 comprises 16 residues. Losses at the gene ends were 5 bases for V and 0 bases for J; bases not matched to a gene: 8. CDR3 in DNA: TGTGCCAGCAGCCCCAGACAGGGACCTAGCACAGATACGCAGTATTTT. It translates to CASSPRQGPSTDTQYF.

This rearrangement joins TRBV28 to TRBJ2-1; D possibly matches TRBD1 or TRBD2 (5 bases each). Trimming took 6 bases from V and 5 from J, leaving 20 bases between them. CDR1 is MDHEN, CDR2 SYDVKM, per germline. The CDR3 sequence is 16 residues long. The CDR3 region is CASSQGSGLGHNEQFF. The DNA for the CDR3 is TGTGCCAGCAGCCAGGGTTCCGGACTTGGACACAATGAGCAGTTCTTC.

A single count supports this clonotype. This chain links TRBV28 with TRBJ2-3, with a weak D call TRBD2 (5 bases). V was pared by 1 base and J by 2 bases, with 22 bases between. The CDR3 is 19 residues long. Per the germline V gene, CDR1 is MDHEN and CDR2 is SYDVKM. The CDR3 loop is CASSLSPDVSGLLTDTQYF. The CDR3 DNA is TGTGCCAGCAGTTTATCTCCTGACGTATCGGGGTTACTCACAGATACGCAGTATTTT.

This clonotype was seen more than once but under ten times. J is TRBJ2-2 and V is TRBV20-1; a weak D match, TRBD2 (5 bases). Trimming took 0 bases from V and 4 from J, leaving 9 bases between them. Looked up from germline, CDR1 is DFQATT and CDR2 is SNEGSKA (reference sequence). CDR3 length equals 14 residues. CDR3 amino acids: CSARDGGRTGELFF. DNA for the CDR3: TGCAGTGCTAGAGATGGAGGCCGCACCGGGGAGCTGTTTTTT.

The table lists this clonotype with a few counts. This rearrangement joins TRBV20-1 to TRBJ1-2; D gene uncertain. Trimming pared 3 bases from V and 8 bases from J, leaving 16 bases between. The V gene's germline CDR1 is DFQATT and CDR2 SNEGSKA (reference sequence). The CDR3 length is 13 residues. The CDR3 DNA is TGCAGTGCTAGTAGTGTCGCAGGCTGGGGCTACACCTTC. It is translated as CSASSVAGWGYTF.

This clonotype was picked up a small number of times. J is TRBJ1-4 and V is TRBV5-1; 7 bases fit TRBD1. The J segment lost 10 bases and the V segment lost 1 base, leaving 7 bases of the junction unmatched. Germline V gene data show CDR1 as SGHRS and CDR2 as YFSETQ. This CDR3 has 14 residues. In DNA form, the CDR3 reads TGCGCCAGCAGCTTGTACCAGGGGGGAGGAAAACTGTTTTTT. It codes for CASSLYQGGGKLFF.

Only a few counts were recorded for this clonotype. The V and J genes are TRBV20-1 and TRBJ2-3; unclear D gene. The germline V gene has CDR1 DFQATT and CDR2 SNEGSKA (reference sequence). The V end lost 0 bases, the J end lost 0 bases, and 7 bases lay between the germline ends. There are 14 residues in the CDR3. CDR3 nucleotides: TGCAGTGCTAGAGAGCTGGTTAGCACAGATACGCAGTATTTT. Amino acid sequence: CSARELVSTDTQYF.

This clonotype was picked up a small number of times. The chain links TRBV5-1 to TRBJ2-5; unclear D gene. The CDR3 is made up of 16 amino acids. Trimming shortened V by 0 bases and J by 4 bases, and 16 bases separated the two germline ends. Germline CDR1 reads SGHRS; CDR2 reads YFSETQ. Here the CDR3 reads CASSLDSRETGETQYF. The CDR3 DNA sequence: TGCGCCAGCAGCTTGGATAGTAGGGAAACGGGAGAGACCCAGTACTTC.

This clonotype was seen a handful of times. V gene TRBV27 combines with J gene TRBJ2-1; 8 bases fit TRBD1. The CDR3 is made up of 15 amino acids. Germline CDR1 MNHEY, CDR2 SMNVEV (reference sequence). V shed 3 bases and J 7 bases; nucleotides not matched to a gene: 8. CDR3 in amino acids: CASSLQGALGNEQFF. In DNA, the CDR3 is TGTGCCAGCAGTTTGCAGGGGGCTTTAGGGAATGAGCAGTTCTTC.

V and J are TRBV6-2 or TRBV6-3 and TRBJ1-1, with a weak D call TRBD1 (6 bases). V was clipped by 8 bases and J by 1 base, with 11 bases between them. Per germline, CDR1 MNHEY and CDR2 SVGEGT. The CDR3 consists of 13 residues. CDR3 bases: TGTGCCAGCGGGGGACATCGGAACACTGAAGCTTTCTTT. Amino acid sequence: CASGGHRNTEAFF.

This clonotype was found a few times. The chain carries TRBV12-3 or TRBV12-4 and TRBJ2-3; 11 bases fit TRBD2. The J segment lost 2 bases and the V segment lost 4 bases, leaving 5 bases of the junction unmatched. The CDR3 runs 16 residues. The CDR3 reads CASSSASGGHTDTQYF. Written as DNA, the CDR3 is TGTGCCAGCAGTTCCGCTAGCGGGGGGCACACAGATACGCAGTATTTT.

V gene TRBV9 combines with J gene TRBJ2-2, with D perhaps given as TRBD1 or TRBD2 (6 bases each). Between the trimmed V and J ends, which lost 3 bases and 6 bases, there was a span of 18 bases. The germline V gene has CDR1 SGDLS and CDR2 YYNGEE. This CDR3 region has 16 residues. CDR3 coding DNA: TGTGCCAGCAGCGCCTTCGGGGGCGAGGGAGCCGGGGAGCTGTTTTTT. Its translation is CASSAFGGEGAGELFF.

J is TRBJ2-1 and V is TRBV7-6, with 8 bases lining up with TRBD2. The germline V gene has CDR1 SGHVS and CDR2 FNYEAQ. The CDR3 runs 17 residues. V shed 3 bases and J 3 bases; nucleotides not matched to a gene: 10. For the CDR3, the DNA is TGTGCCAGCAGCTTGCTGAGAGCGGGGGATATCTACAATGAGCAGTTCTTC. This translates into CASSLLRAGDIYNEQFF.

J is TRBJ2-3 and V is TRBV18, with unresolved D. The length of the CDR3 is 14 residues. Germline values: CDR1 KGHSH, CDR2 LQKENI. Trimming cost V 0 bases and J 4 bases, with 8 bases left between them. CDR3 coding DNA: TGTGCCAGCTCACCACCGGTAGAGGCAGATACGCAGTATTTT. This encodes CASSPPVEADTQYF.

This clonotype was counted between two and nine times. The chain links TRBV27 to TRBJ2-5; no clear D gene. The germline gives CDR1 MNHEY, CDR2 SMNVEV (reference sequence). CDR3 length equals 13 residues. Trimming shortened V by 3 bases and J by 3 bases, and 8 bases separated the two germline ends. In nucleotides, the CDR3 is TGTGCCAGCAGTTTTCTACGGGAAGAGACCCAGTACTTC. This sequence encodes CASSFLREETQYF.

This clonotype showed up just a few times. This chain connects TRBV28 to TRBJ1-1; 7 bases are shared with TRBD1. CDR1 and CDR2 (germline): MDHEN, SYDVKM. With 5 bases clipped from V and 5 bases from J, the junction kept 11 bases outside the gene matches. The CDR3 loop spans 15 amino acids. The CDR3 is CASSRLPTGATEAFF. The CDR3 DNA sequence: TGTGCCAGCAGTCGCCTTCCTACAGGGGCGACTGAAGCTTTCTTT.

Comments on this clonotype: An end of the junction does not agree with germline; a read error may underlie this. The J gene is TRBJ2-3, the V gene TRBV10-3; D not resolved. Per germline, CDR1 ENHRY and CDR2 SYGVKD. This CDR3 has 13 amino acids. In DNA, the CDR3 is TGTGCCAACAGTGAGTCGCGCGAAGATACGCAGTATTTT. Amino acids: CANSESREDTQYF.

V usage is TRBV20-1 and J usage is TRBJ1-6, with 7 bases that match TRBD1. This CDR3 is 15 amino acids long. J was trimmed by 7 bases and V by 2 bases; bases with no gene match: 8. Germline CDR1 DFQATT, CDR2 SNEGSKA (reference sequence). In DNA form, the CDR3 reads TGCAGTGCTAGATTCAATCAGGGGGAGAATTCACCCCTCCACTTT. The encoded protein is CSARFNQGENSPLHF.

The chain's CDR3 is CASSQQATGTLAGELFF. The CDR3 DNA is TGCGCCAGCAGCCAGCAGGCTACCGGGACGTTGGCCGGGGAGCTGTTTTTT. This chain connects TRBV4-3 to TRBJ2-2; either TRBD1 or TRBD2 may supply D (5 bases each). Germline loops: CDR1 LGHNA, CDR2 YSLEER. The CDR3 sequence is 17 residues long. V gave up 3 bases and J gave up 6 bases, with 20 bases separating them.

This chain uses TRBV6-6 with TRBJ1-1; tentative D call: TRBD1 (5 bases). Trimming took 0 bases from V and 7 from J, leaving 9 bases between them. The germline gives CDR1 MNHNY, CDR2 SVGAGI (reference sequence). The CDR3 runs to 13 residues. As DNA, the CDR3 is TGTGCCAGCAGTTACTCGAAGGGGCTTGAAGCTTTCTTT. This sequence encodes CASSYSKGLEAFF.

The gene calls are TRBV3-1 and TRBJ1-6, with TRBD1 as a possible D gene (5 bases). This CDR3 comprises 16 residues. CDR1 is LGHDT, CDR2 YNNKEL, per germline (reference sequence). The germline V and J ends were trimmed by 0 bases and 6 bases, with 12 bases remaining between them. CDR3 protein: CASSQDVRQPNSPLHF. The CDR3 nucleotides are TGTGCCAGCAGCCAAGATGTTCGACAGCCTAATTCACCCCTCCACTTT.

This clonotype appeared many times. CDR3 nucleotide sequence: TGCGCCAGCAGGTCAAGCACAGATACGCAGTATTTT. Its translation is CASRSSTDTQYF. The chain couples TRBV5-1 to TRBJ2-3, with no clear D. Trimming took 5 bases from V and 0 from J, leaving 4 bases between them. Germline V CDR1 and CDR2: SGHRS, YFSETQ. CDR3 length: 12 residues.

The CDR3 reads CASSLYQRETQYF. The DNA of the CDR3 is TGTGCCAGCAGCTTATATCAGAGGGAGACCCAGTACTTC. The V and J genes are TRBV7-3 and TRBJ2-4; D remains unclear. The DNA end lines up better with TRBJ2-5; the J call may be wrong. The CDR3 loop spans 13 amino acids. The germline CDR1 and CDR2 sequences are SGHTA and FQGTGA.

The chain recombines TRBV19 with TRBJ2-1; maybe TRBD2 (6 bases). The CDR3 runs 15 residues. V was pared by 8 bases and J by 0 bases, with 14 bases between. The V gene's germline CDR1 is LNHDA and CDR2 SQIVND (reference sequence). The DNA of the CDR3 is TGTGCCAGTCGATACCGGGGGAGCTCCTACAATGAGCAGTTCTTC. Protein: CASRYRGSSYNEQFF. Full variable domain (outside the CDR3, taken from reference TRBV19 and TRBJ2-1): DGGITQSPKYLFRKEGQNVTLSCEQNLNHDAMYWYRQDPGQGLRLIYYSQIVNDFQKGDIAEGYSVSREKKESFPLTVTSAQKNPTAFYLCASRYRGSSYNEQFFGPGTRLTVL.